One and the same sample provided the 10 T cell receptor beta chains below, sequenced in a study of cytomegalovirus exposure and HLA in healthy donors. Sequenced by immunoSEQ multiplex PCR; TCRdb stores in-frame clones only, minus some. In the table there are 250,000 to 300,000 clones, 90% of which are singletons. The sequenced sample consisted of PBMCs. These receptor sequences come from a woman younger than 35 in good health and CMV-seronegative.

The chain joins TRBV7-9 to TRBJ1-1, with D tentatively TRBD1 (6 bases). CDR1 SEHNR and CDR2 FQNEAQ come from the germline V gene (reference sequence). V lost 4 bases, J lost 1 base, and 13 bases lay in between. The CDR3 runs to 15 residues. CDR3 sequence (DNA): TGTGCCAGCAGCTCGATTTACAGGGCGAACACTGAAGCTTTCTTT. Its translation is CASSSIYRANTEAFF.

CDR3 sequence (DNA): TGTGCCTTCCGGGAGGCGGCCTCCTACGAGCAGTACTTC. Translated: CAFREAASYEQYF. The genes are TRBV7-9 and TRBJ2-7, with 7 bases fitting TRBD2. The V gene end was trimmed by 11 bases and the J gene end by 0 bases; junction bases not matched to a gene: 7. CDR1 and CDR2 (germline): SEHNR, FQNEAQ (reference sequence). CDR3 size: 13 residues.

The chain is built from TRBV28 and TRBJ1-2; 10 bases fit TRBD1. This CDR3 has 17 residues. Germline loops: CDR1 MDHEN, CDR2 SYDVKM. Trimming cost V 3 bases and J 1 base; bases outside gene matches: 8. The CDR3 reads CASSFGWGTGDNYGYTF. CDR3 nucleotide sequence: TGTGCCAGCAGTTTCGGGTGGGGGACAGGGGATAACTATGGCTACACCTTC.

The chain combines TRBV5-6 with TRBJ2-2; TRBD1 is a possible D gene (6 bases). The CDR3 loop spans 17 amino acids. The germline gives CDR1 SGHDT, CDR2 YYEEEE. V lost 4 bases and J 0 bases, leaving 16 bases between the germline ends. The CDR3 nucleotides read TGTGCCAGCAGCCCGCGAGAGAGGGGGTCGAACACCGGGGAGCTGTTTTTT. This codes for CASSPRERGSNTGELFF.

This chain joins TRBV15 and TRBJ1-5; weak D call: TRBD1 (5 bases). V was pared by 5 bases and J by 7 bases, with 9 bases between. The germline gives CDR1 LNHNV, CDR2 YYDKDF (reference sequence). The CDR3 is made up of 12 amino acids. The CDR3 reads CATSEGVQPQHF. The CDR3 coding sequence is TGTGCCACCAGCGAAGGGGTACAGCCCCAGCATTTT.

This chain joins TRBV27 and TRBJ2-1; 9 positions match TRBD2. Germline loops: CDR1 MNHEY, CDR2 SMNVEV (reference sequence). The CDR3 runs to 14 residues. After removal of 10 bases from V and 3 bases from J, the junction contained 7 bases not matched to a gene. The CDR3 loop is CATKAGGDYNEQFF. Written as DNA, the CDR3 is TGTGCCACCAAGGCGGGGGGGGACTACAATGAGCAGTTCTTC.

V is TRBV7-8 and J is TRBJ1-1; D unclear. V gave up 3 bases and J gave up 5 bases, with 16 bases separating them. The CDR3 is 15 residues long. Looked up from germline, CDR1 is SGHVS and CDR2 is FQNEAQ. The CDR3 bases are TGTGCCAGCAGCTTGTTCGGGTCCTACGGGACTGAAGCTTTCTTT. Its translation is CASSLFGSYGTEAFF. Supplemented by reference TRBV7-8 and TRBJ1-1, the full variable domain reads GAGVSQSPRYKVAKRGQDVALRCDPISGHVSLFWYQQALGQGPEFLTYFQNEAQLDKSGLPSDRFFAERPEGSVSTLKIQRTQQEDSAVYLCASSLFGSYGTEAFFGQGTRLTVV.

The chain employs TRBV18 and TRBJ2-7; the D gene is possibly TRBD2 (6 bases). The length of the CDR3 is 15 residues. Trimming took off 3 bases at V and 0 bases at J, with 12 bases between the two ends. Germline CDR1 reads KGHSH; CDR2 reads LQKENI. The CDR3 DNA reads as TGTGCCAGCTCACCGTCCGGGACTCCCTCCTACGAGCAGTACTTC. It yields the protein CASSPSGTPSYEQYF.

The V and J genes are TRBV5-6 and TRBJ2-1; TRBD2 might be the D (6 bases). The CDR3 is made up of 17 amino acids. Trimming pared 3 bases from V and 3 bases from J, leaving 19 bases between. Per germline, CDR1 SGHDT and CDR2 YYEEEE. CDR3 DNA: TGTGCCAGCAGCTCACCCCCGGGACTGGAACGCTACAATGAGCAGTTCTTC. It encodes CASSSPPGLERYNEQFF.

The chain combines TRBV6-5 with TRBJ1-1; TRBD1 is a possible D gene (5 bases). The germline V and J ends were trimmed by 6 bases and 4 bases, with 12 bases remaining between them. This CDR3 spans 13 amino acids. Germline assignment: CDR1 MNHEY and CDR2 SVGAGI. Here the CDR3 reads CASRPGFGTEAFF. In DNA form, the CDR3 reads TGTGCCAGCAGGCCAGGGTTTGGCACTGAAGCTTTCTTT.